What follows describes a single T cell receptor beta chain. The entry originates in a study of T cell repertoires in cytomegalovirus infection. A single record per CDR3 protein comes from TCRdb applying MiXCR to the reads. The repertoire holds more than 140,000 distinct CDR3 sequences, 5.5% to 7% seen once, with roughly 18% in the top ten. CDR3 length: 13 residues. Germline values: CDR1 MDHEN, CDR2 SYDVKM. After removal of 7 bases from V and 6 bases from J, the junction contained 4 bases not matched to a gene. The receptor's source is a human donor in good health (CMV status not recorded). Some clones in this sample may be carry-over from other donors' samples. Sequencing input: PBMCs. This rearrangement joins TRBV28 to TRBJ2-2; TRBD1 aligns across 8 bases. The CDR3 DNA reads as TGTGCCAGCAATATACAGGGGGCCGGGGAGCTGTTTTTT. This sequence encodes CASNIQGAGELFF.